Listed below are T cell receptor beta chains from one sample, sequenced in a study of blood T cell repertoires in COVID-19. Sequencing used immunoSEQ multiplex PCR; TCRdb keeps in-frame clones, though not all of them. The sample includes roughly 150,000 clones, about 80% of them seen just once. Sequenced material: peripheral blood. Receptors originate from a human donor in a cohort sampled during active COVID-19. CDR3s include the opening cysteine and the closing phenylalanine or tryptophan. A D gene is named only where the DNA matches it firmly. Some rows mark clone size as missing; the rest say once, few, many or name a class of expanded clone.

d_call j_call clone_size v_call cdr3_aa cdr3_nt
- TRBJ1-4 - TRBV2 CASSGRDNEKLFF TGTGCCAGCAGTGGGCGGGATAATGAAAAACTGTTTTTT
TRBD1 TRBJ1-1 - TRBV19 CASSYRGMNTEAFF TGTGCCAGTAGTTACAGGGGCATGAACACTGAAGCTTTCTTT
- TRBJ2-7 once TRBV27 CASSLWRQPSSYEQYF TGTGCCAGCAGTTTATGGAGGCAGCCCAGCTCCTACGAGCAGTACTTC
- TRBJ1-2 - TRBV28 CASSSEKTGGHGYTF TGTGCCAGCAGTTCGGAGAAGACAGGCGGGCACGGCTACACCTTC
TRBD1 TRBJ2-1 few TRBV6-2/TRBV6-3 CASSYPAGGLGDEQFF TGTGCCAGCAGTTACCCGGCAGGGGGCTTAGGAGATGAGCAGTTCTTC
- TRBJ2-7 - TRBV18 CASSHLRDTTYEQYF TGTGCCAGCTCACACCTTCGGGACACTACCTACGAGCAGTACTTC
TRBD1 TRBJ1-4 - TRBV5-6 CASSPGTGGKLFF TGTGCCAGCAGCCCCGGGACAGGGGGAAAACTGTTTTTT
- TRBJ1-4 - TRBV5-1 CASSLDSTNEKLFF TGCGCCAGCAGCTTGGACAGTACTAATGAAAAACTGTTTTTT
TRBD1 TRBJ1-5 - TRBV6-6 CASSYTGGGQPQHF TGTGCCAGCAGCTATACAGGGGGGGGTCAGCCCCAGCATTTT
- TRBJ1-2 - TRBV28 CASRSQGASYYGYTF TGTGCCAGCAGGTCTCAGGGCGCCTCATACTATGGCTACACCTTC
- TRBJ1-1 - TRBV3-1/TRBV3-2 CASSYRGGSTEAFF TGTGCCAGCAGCTACCGCGGGGGCTCGACTGAAGCTTTCTTT
TRBD1 TRBJ1-1 - TRBV2 CASTGTGPYTEAFF TGTGCCAGCACTGGGACAGGACCATACACTGAAGCTTTCTTT
- TRBJ2-2 - TRBV7-9 CASSHTQATGELFF TGTGCCAGCAGCCACACACAGGCTACCGGGGAGCTGTTTTTT
- TRBJ1-2 - TRBV9 CASSVVAGAQYGYTF TGTGCCAGCAGCGTAGTGGCAGGGGCGCAGTATGGCTACACCTTC
- TRBJ2-2 - TRBV3-1/TRBV3-2 CASSEGLRYTGELFF TGTGCCAGCAGCGAGGGACTGAGGTACACCGGGGAGCTGTTTTTT
- TRBJ2-1 - TRBV12-3/TRBV12-4 CASSLAGDEQFF TGTGCCAGCAGTTTAGCCGGGGATGAGCAGTTCTTC
- TRBJ2-3 - TRBV7-9 CASISRGGTDTQYF TGTGCCAGCATCTCCCGAGGTGGCACAGATACGCAGTATTTT
- TRBJ1-1 few TRBV25-1 CASSESGTEAFF TGTGCCAGCAGTGAATCGGGGACTGAAGCTTTCTTT